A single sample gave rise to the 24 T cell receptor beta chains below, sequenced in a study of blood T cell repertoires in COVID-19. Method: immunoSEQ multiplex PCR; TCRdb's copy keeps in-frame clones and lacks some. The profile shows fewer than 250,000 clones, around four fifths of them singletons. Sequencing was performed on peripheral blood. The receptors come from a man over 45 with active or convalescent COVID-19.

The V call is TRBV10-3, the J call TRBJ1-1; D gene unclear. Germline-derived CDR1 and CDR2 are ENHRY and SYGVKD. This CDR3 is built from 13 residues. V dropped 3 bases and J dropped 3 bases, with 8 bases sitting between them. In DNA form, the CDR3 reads TGTGCCATCAGTGACGACATGGACACTGAAGCTTTCTTT. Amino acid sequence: CAISDDMDTEAFF.

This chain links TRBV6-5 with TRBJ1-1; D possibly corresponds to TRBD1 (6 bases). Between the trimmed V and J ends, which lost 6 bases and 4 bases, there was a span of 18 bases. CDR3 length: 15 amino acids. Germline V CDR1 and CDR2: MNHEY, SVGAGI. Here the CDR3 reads CASRIQRGGGTEAFF. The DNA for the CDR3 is TGTGCCAGCAGAATCCAAAGGGGGGGAGGCACTGAAGCTTTCTTT.

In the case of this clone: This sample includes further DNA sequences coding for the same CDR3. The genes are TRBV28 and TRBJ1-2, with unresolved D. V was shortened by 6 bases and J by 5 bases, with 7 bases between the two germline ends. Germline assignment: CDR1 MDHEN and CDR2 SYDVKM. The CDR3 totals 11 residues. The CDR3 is CASSPGYGYTF. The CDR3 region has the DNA TGTGCCAGCAGCCCGGGTTATGGCTACACCTTC.

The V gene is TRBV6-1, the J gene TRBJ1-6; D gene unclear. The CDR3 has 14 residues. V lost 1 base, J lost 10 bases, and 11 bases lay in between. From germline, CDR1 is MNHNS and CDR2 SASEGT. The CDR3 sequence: CASSEGHSRSPLHF. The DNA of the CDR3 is TGTGCCAGCAGTGAAGGGCATTCGAGGTCACCCCTCCACTTT.

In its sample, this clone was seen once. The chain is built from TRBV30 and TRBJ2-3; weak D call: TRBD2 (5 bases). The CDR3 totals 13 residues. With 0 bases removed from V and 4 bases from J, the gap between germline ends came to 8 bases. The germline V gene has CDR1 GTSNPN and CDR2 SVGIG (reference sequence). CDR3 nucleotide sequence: TGTGCCTGGAGTGTATTGGAGGCAGATACGCAGTATTTT. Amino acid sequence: CAWSVLEADTQYF.

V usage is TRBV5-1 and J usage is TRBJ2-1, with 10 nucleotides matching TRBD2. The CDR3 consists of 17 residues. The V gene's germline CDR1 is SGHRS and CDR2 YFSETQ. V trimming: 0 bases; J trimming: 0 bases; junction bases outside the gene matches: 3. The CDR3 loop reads CASSLVVAGGSYNEQFF. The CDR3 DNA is TGCGCCAGCAGCTTGGTAGTAGCGGGGGGCTCCTACAATGAGCAGTTCTTC.

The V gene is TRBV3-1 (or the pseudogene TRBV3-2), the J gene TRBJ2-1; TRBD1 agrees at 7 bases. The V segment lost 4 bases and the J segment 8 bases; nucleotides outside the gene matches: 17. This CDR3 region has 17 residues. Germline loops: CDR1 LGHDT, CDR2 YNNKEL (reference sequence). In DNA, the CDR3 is TGTGCCAGCAGCCCCACTGGGTGGGACAGTGTGAGTTATGAGCAGTTCTTC. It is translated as CASSPTGWDSVSYEQFF.

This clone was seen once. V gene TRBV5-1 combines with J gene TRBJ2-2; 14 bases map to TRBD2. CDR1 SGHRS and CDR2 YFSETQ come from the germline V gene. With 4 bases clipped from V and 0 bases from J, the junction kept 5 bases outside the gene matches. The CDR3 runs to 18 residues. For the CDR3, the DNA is TGCGCCAGCAGCACCGGACTAGCGGGAGGCTCGAACACCGGGGAGCTGTTTTTT. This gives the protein CASSTGLAGGSNTGELFF.

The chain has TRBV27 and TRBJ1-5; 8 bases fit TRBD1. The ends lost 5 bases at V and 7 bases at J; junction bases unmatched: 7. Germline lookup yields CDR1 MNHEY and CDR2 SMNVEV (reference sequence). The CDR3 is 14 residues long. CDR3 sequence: CASSPGTGTQPQHF. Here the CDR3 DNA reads TGTGCCAGCAGTCCTGGGACAGGTACCCAGCCCCAGCATTTT.

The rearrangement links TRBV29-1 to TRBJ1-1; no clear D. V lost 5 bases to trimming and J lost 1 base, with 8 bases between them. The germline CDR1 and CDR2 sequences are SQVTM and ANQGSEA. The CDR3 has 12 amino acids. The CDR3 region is CSVNGPNTEAFF. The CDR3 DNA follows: TGCAGCGTTAACGGTCCGAACACTGAAGCTTTCTTT.

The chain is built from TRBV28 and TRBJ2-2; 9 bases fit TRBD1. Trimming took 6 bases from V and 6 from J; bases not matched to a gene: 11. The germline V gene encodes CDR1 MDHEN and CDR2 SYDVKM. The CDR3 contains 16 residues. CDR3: CASSLPGTGSPGELFF. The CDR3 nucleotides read TGTGCCAGCAGCCTCCCCGGGACAGGGTCTCCCGGGGAGCTGTTTTTT.

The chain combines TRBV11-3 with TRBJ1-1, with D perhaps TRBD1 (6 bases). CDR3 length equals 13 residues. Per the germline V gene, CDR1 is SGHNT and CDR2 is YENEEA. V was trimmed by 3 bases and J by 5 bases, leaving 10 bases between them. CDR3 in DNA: TGTGCCAGCAGCTTTTTGAGGGGGACTGAAGCTTTCTTT. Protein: CASSFLRGTEAFF. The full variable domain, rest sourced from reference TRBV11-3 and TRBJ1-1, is EAGVVQSPRYKIIEKKQPVAFWCNPISGHNTLYWYLQNLGQGPELLIRYENEEAVDDSQLPKDRFSAERLKGVDSTLKIQPAELGDSAVYLCASSFLRGTEAFFGQGTRLTVV.

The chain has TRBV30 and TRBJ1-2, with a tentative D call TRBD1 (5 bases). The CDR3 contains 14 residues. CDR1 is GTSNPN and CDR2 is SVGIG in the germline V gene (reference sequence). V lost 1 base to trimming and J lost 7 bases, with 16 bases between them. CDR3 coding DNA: TGTGCCTGGAGTGGCGGGGGGGTTAGAGGTGGCTACACCTTC. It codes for CAWSGGGVRGGYTF.

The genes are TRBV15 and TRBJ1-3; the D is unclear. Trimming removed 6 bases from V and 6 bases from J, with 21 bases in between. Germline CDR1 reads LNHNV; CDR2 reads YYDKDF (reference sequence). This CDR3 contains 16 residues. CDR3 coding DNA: TGTGCCACCAGAAAAGACAAAGAAGTTGGCAAAAACACCATATATTTT. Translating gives CATRKDKEVGKNTIYF.

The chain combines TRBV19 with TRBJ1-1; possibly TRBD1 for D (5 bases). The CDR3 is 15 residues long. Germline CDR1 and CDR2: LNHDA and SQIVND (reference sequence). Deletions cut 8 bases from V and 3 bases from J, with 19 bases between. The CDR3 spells CASRGREALDTEAFF. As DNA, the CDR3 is TGTGCCAGTCGAGGCAGGGAGGCCTTGGACACTGAAGCTTTCTTT.

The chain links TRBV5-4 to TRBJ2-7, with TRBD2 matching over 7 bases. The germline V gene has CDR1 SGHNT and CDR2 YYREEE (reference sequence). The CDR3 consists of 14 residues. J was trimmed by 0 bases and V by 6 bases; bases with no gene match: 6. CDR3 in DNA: TGTGCCAGCACAAACGGGGGGAGCTCCTACGAGCAGTACTTC. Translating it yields CASTNGGSSYEQYF.

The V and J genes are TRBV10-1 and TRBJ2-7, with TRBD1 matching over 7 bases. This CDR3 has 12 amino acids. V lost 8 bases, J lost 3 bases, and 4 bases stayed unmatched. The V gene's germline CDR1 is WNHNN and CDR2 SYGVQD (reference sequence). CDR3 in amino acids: CASSDRNYEQYF. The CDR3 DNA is TGCGCCAGCTCGGACAGGAACTACGAGCAGTACTTC.

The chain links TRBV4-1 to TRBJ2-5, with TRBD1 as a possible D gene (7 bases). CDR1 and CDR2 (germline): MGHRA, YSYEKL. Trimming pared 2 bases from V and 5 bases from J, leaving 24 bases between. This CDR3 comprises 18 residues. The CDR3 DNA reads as TGCGCCAGCAGCCAAACAGGGGTTGTAAGTCGGGCGGGGGAGACCCAGTACTTC. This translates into CASSQTGVVSRAGETQYF.

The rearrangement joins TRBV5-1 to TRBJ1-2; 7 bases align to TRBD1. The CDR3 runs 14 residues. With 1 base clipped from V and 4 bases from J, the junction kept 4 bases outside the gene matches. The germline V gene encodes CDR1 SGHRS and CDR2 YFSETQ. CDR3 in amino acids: CASSLRQGGYGYTF. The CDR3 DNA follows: TGCGCCAGCAGCTTGAGACAGGGCGGCTATGGCTACACCTTC.

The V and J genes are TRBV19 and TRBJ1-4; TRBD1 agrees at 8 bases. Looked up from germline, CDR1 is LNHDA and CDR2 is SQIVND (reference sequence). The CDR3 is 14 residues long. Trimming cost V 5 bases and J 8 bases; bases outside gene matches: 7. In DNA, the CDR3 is TGTGCCAGTAGTCCCAGGGGGCGAGGGGAAAAACTGTTTTTT. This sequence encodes CASSPRGRGEKLFF.

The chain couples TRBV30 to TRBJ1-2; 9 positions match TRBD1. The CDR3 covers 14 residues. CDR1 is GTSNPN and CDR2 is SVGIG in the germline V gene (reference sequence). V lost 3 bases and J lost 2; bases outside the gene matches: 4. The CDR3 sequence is CAWSTGGRNYGYTF. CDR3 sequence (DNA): TGTGCCTGGAGCACAGGGGGCAGGAACTATGGCTACACCTTC. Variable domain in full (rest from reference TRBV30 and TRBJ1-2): SQTIHQWPATLVQPVGSPLSLECTVEGTSNPNLYWYRQAAGRGLQLLFYSVGIGQISSEVPQNLSASRPQDRQFILSSKKLLLSDSGFYLCAWSTGGRNYGYTFGSGTRLTVV.

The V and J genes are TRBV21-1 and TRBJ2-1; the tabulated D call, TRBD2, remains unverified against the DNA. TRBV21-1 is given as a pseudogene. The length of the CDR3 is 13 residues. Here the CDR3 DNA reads TGTGCCAGCAGCAAAGTGGCGGGAGGCGGGCAGTTCTTC. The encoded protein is CASSKVAGGGQFF.

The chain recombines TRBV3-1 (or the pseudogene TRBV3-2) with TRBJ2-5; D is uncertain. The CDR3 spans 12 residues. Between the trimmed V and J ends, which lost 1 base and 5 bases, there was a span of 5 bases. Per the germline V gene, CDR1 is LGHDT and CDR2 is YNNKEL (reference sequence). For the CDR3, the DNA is TGTGCCAGCAGCCAAGGGCCTGAGACCCAGTACTTC. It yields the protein CASSQGPETQYF.

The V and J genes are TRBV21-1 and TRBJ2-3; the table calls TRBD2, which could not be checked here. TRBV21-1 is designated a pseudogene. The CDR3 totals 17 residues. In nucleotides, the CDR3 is TGTGCCAGCAGCAAAGCAAGGGGGACTAGCTCCACAGATACGCAGTATTTT. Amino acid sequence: CASSKARGTSSTDTQYF.